A single TCR beta chain is shown here with its context. The entry originates in a study of blood T cell repertoires in COVID-19. Study information: PBMCs, B-cell-depleted T cells, or T cells provided the cDNA or gDNA that made up the material.

The protocol was immunoSEQ multiplex PCR, while the TCRdb copy is restricted to in-frame clones and leaves out a portion. The sample consists of tens of thousands of clones, roughly 87% of them appearing once. The TCR comes from a woman aged 55-70 years with acute or convalescent COVID-19. Sequences were obtained from peripheral blood.

CDR3 residues: CSVGDRVENYGYTF. Here the CDR3 DNA reads TGCAGCGTGGGAGACAGGGTCGAGAACTATGGCTACACCTTC. The chain carries TRBV29-1 and TRBJ1-2; the match to TRBD1 covers 7 bases. Germline loops: CDR1 SQVTM, CDR2 ANQGSEA. V lost 6 bases, J lost 2 bases, and 9 bases stayed unmatched. The CDR3 runs 14 residues.